The 22 T cell receptor beta chains presented below share a single source sample, sequenced in a study of shared clonotypes between healthy human individuals. Sequencing used immunoSEQ multiplex PCR; TCRdb keeps in-frame clones, though not all of them. Here the sample spans around 510,000 clones, approximately 94% being singletons. The sample taken for sequencing was naive CD4+ T cells sorted from blood. Subset reported: CD45RA+ positively selected. The receptors stem from a young woman in good health.

V usage is TRBV5-4 and J usage is TRBJ2-1; 9 bases are a match to TRBD1. This CDR3 region has 13 residues. Trimming removed 4 bases from V and 8 bases from J; junction bases left unmatched: 4. The germline CDR1 and CDR2 sequences are SGHNT and YYREEE (reference sequence). The CDR3 protein is CASSIQGADEQFF. CDR3 DNA: TGTGCCAGCAGCATACAGGGGGCTGATGAGCAGTTCTTC.

V and J are TRBV6-1 and TRBJ1-2; D ambiguous. This CDR3 comprises 13 residues. Trimming pared 2 bases from V and 4 bases from J, leaving 8 bases between. Germline V gene lookup returns CDR1 MNHNS and CDR2 SASEGT. CDR3 sequence (DNA): TGTGCCAGCAGTGAATCTGGGTTCTATGGCTACACCTTC. This codes for CASSESGFYGYTF.

The chain links TRBV27 to TRBJ2-3, with TRBD2 as a possible D gene (6 bases). This CDR3 has 12 residues. In germline, CDR1 is MNHEY, CDR2 SMNVEV (reference sequence). Trimming took 5 bases from V and 5 from J, leaving 8 bases between them. For the CDR3, the DNA is TGTGCCAGCAGTCAGACTAGAGATACGCAGTATTTT. It is translated as CASSQTRDTQYF.

This sequence joins TRBV4-2 and TRBJ2-3, with TRBD2 as a possible D gene (6 bases). V lost 3 bases to trimming and J lost 0 bases, with 10 bases between them. Germline CDR1 LGHNA, CDR2 YNFKEQ. This CDR3 is 15 amino acids long. The CDR3 region has the DNA TGTGCCAGCAGCCATAGCGGAGCTAGCACAGATACGCAGTATTTT. Translation: CASSHSGASTDTQYF.

The rearrangement uses TRBV27 and TRBJ1-6, with no clear D. CDR1 and CDR2 (germline): MNHEY, SMNVEV (reference sequence). The germline V and J ends were trimmed by 3 bases and 7 bases, with 13 bases remaining between them. This CDR3 has 15 residues. As DNA, the CDR3 is TGTGCCAGCAGTTTTGAGGGCGCGTTGAATTCACCCCTCCACTTT. Translating gives CASSFEGALNSPLHF.

The chain carries TRBV6-5 and TRBJ1-4, with D possibly being TRBD1 (6 bases). The V gene's germline CDR1 is MNHEY and CDR2 SVGAGI. CDR3 length equals 15 residues. V lost 0 bases to trimming and J lost 8 bases, with 13 bases between them. For the CDR3, the DNA is TGTGCCAGCAGTTACTCGAGGCAGGGGAAGGAAAAACTGTTTTTT. As protein: CASSYSRQGKEKLFF.

The genes are TRBV19 and TRBJ1-1; 9 bases match TRBD1. Per germline, CDR1 LNHDA and CDR2 SQIVND (reference sequence). J lost 3 bases, V lost 4 bases, and 15 bases had no gene match. The CDR3 is made up of 18 amino acids. CDR3 region: CASSTQQGARSLYTEAFF. As DNA, the CDR3 is TGTGCCAGTAGTACGCAACAGGGGGCGCGGAGTCTGTACACTGAAGCTTTCTTT.

V and J are TRBV30 and TRBJ2-1; TRBD2 agrees at 8 bases. The length of the CDR3 is 13 residues. Trimming at V came to 5 bases and at J to 8 bases, leaving 8 bases not matched to a gene. Per germline, CDR1 GTSNPN and CDR2 SVGIG (reference sequence). The CDR3 region has the DNA TGTGCCTGGGGCAGAGGACTAGCCGATGAGCAGTTCTTC. Residues: CAWGRGLADEQFF.

This chain links TRBV2 with TRBJ2-6; D ambiguous. The CDR3 is 16 residues long. Germline V lookup: CDR1 SNHLY, CDR2 FYNNEI. Between the trimmed V and J ends, which lost 7 bases and 2 bases, there was a span of 15 bases. The CDR3 DNA follows: TGTGCCAGCACCGGCGCCGGGCAGACTGGGGCCAACGTCCTGACTTTC. This translates into CASTGAGQTGANVLTF.

The chain has TRBV5-1 and TRBJ2-4, with TRBD1 matching over 8 bases. V lost 4 bases and J lost 7; bases outside the gene matches: 4. The CDR3 is 13 residues long. Germline-derived CDR1 and CDR2 are SGHRS and YFSETQ. The CDR3 loop is CASSADRGNIQYF. DNA for the CDR3: TGCGCCAGCAGCGCCGACAGGGGTAACATTCAGTACTTC.

This chain joins TRBV28 and TRBJ2-7, with 14 bases aligning to TRBD2. J gave up 4 bases and V 10 bases, and 6 bases lay outside the gene matches. CDR1 and CDR2 from the germline V gene are MDHEN and SYDVKM. This CDR3 spans 14 amino acids. The CDR3 here is CATVGTSGSYEQYF. CDR3 nucleotide sequence: TGTGCCACCGTCGGGACTAGCGGGAGTTACGAGCAGTACTTC.

The chain employs TRBV19 and TRBJ1-2; D may be TRBD1 (5 bases). This CDR3 has 15 residues. From germline, CDR1 is LNHDA and CDR2 SQIVND (reference sequence). Trimming shortened V by 4 bases and J by 4 bases, and 16 bases separated the two germline ends. CDR3: CASSTTVGVPYGYTF. CDR3 coding DNA: TGTGCCAGTAGTACCACGGTGGGGGTGCCCTATGGCTACACCTTC. Using reference TRBV19 and TRBJ1-2 for the parts outside the CDR3, the full variable domain is DGGITQSPKYLFRKEGQNVTLSCEQNLNHDAMYWYRQDPGQGLRLIYYSQIVNDFQKGDIAEGYSVSREKKESFPLTVTSAQKNPTAFYLCASSTTVGVPYGYTFGSGTRLTVV.

V is TRBV4-1 and J is TRBJ2-7; 14 bases map to TRBD2. Germline V gives CDR1 MGHRA, CDR2 YSYEKL. The length of the CDR3 is 18 residues. V was clipped by 1 base and J by 2 bases; unmatched bases: 7. CDR3 sequence (DNA): TGCGCCAGCAGCCAAGTCTGGACTAGCGGGAGGTCGGCCTACGAGCAGTACTTC. Its protein product is CASSQVWTSGRSAYEQYF.

This clone appeared a few times. The chain recombines TRBV28 with TRBJ1-2, with D possibly being TRBD1 (5 bases). Between the trimmed V and J ends, which lost 2 bases and 7 bases, there was a span of 14 bases. Germline V gene lookup returns CDR1 MDHEN and CDR2 SYDVKM. The CDR3 spans 14 residues. DNA for the CDR3: TGTGCCAGCAGTTTAGTCCTAACAGGCCCTGGCTACACCTTC. Translating it yields CASSLVLTGPGYTF.

The V and J genes are TRBV6-1 and TRBJ2-2; tentative D call: TRBD2 (5 bases). The CDR3 has 12 amino acids. The germline V gene has CDR1 MNHNS and CDR2 SASEGT. The V gene lost 6 bases and the J gene lost 6 bases, with 8 bases spanning the gap. Written as DNA, the CDR3 is TGTGCCAGCAGGGACTGGCCCGGGGAGCTGTTTTTT. As protein: CASRDWPGELFF.

The chain combines TRBV6-6 with TRBJ1-1, with D tentatively TRBD1 (5 bases). Germline lookup yields CDR1 MNHNY and CDR2 SVGAGI (reference sequence). The CDR3 sequence is 13 residues long. V dropped 6 bases and J dropped 1 base, with 9 bases sitting between them. The CDR3 DNA reads as TGTGCCAGCAGCCCAGGACAGAACACTGAAGCTTTCTTT. It yields the protein CASSPGQNTEAFF.

The chain employs TRBV28 and TRBJ1-3; D remains unclear. This CDR3 has 15 residues. Trimming pared 6 bases from V and 0 bases from J, leaving 12 bases between. Germline V gene data show CDR1 as MDHEN and CDR2 as SYDVKM. The CDR3 nucleotides are TGTGCCAGCAGGACCCCCAAGAACTCTGGAAACACCATATATTTT. It specifies CASRTPKNSGNTIYF.

V gene TRBV18 combines with J gene TRBJ2-3; D is unclear. V was trimmed by 1 base and J by 1 base, leaving 9 bases between them. The CDR3 length is 15 residues. Germline assignment: CDR1 KGHSH and CDR2 LQKENI. In DNA, the CDR3 is TGTGCCAGCTCACCACGTGACACACGCACAGATACGCAGTATTTT. It specifies CASSPRDTRTDTQYF.

The CDR3 DNA sequence: TGTGCCACCAGCAGAGGTGTAGAATACGAGCAGTACTTC. It codes for CATSRGVEYEQYF. V usage is TRBV15 and J usage is TRBJ2-7; D call uncertain. This CDR3 has 13 residues. The V gene's germline CDR1 is LNHNV and CDR2 YYDKDF (reference sequence). V was shortened by 1 base and J by 4 bases, with 8 bases between the two germline ends.

The chain links TRBV28 to TRBJ2-1; D gene uncertain. Germline lookup yields CDR1 MDHEN and CDR2 SYDVKM. The V and J ends lost 8 bases and 4 bases respectively, with 6 bases between them. The CDR3 has 11 amino acids. In DNA form, the CDR3 reads TGTGCCAGCCAGATGTACAATGAGCAGTTCTTC. Its translation: CASQMYNEQFF.

The rearrangement joins TRBV11-2 to TRBJ2-7, with D perhaps TRBD1 (6 bases). V was pared by 5 bases and J by 3 bases, with 14 bases between. CDR3 length equals 14 residues. Germline CDR1 SGHAT, CDR2 FQNNGV. The CDR3 DNA follows: TGTGCCAGCAGCCCTGATTGGACAGTCTACGAGCAGTACTTC. Its protein product is CASSPDWTVYEQYF. Together with reference TRBV11-2 and TRBJ2-7, the CDR3 gives the full variable domain: EAGVAQSPRYKIIEKRQSVAFWCNPISGHATLYWYQQILGQGPKLLIQFQNNGVVDDSQLPKDRFSAERLKGVDSTLKIQPAKLEDSAVYLCASSPDWTVYEQYFGPGTRLTVT.

The chain uses TRBV28 and TRBJ1-2, with D perhaps TRBD1 (5 bases). This CDR3 contains 13 residues. The V gene lost 3 bases and the J gene lost 7 bases, with 12 bases spanning the gap. The germline V gene encodes CDR1 MDHEN and CDR2 SYDVKM. In DNA form, the CDR3 reads TGTGCCAGCAGTTTTGGGGCAGGGCTTGGCTACACCTTC. Amino acids: CASSFGAGLGYTF.